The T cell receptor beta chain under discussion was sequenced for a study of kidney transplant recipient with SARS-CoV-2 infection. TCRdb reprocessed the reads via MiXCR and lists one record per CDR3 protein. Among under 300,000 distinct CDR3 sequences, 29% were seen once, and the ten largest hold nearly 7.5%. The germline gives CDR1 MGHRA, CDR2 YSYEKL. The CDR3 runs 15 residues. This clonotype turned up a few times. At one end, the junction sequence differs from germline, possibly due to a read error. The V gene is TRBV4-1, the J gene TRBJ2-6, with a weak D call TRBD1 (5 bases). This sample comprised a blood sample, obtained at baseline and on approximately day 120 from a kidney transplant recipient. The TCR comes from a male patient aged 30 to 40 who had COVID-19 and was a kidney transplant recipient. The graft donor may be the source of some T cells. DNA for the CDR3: TGCGCCAGCAGCCAAGATTACTCTGGGGCCAACGCCCTGACTTTC. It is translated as CASSQDYSGANALTF.